This TCR beta chain originates from a study of identical twins (dated by TCRdb to the mid-2010s). At the level of the whole study: TCR alpha and beta repertoires from monozygotic twins, unrelated adults of various ages and cord blood were deep-sequenced to test whether fetal clonotypes persist. To rule out contamination, the twin experiments were replicated at different times with different library preparation protocols.

The research as a whole found: Because the same donors could not be followed over many years, conclusions were based on cross-sectional statistical analysis. A weaker excess of twin sharing was found in beta out-of-frame sequences because the signal-to-noise ratio was lowered by fewer shared sequences. Out-of-frame TCR alpha sequences shared between twins showed an excess of low generation-probability sequences compared with coincidental sharing between unrelated individuals. Abundant cord blood beta clonotypes had fewer insertions, young adult naive repertoires showed a similar but weaker trend, and memory repertoires showed no such trend. Zero-insertion analyses could be partly confounded by invariant T cells such as MAIT and iNKT, though diverse VJ usage argued against such confounding for most clonotypes. Out-of-frame TCR alpha sharing in monozygotic twins was systematically underestimated by recombination models, whereas sharing between unrelated individuals was in agreement with the recombination models.

The CDR3 sequence holds 18 residues, the cysteine and phenylalanine included. Solely the CDR3 DNA is kept, with 54 bases framed from the first base. As for this clonotype: Its antigen specificity is not known. Per-nucleotide qualities are absent, and no much larger clonotype sits a single base away.

All donors were healthy Caucasians. The twin cohort comprised three pairs of female monozygotic twins, all aged about 18 to 29 years. Peripheral blood mononuclear cells were used as the source from which RNA for TCR libraries was isolated. Libraries were built with 5' RACE. For sequencing, an Illumina HiSeq 2000 was employed. A universal primer binding site was added through template switching, and the final cDNA carried a unique molecular identifier so that TCR cDNA molecules could be counted accurately. Specific primers in the conserved constant-segment region were used to synthesize first-strand cDNA for TCR alpha and beta chains. To control for contamination, every cDNA library was double barcoded, receiving both a SMART-Mk sample barcode and Illumina barcodes. Two successive PCR steps introduced TruSeq adapter sequences along with Illumina sample barcodes. The Illumina HiSeq platform was used with custom primers to sequence TCR alpha and beta cDNA libraries. Per the source publication's procedure: Raw reads were processed with MiGEC to extract unique molecular identifiers, and MiXCR was used to determine CDR3 positions. For each individual, recombination models were inferred using an EM algorithm with the repgenHMM and IGoR tools. The analysis of shared clonotypes was done with the tcR package in R, with sharing normalized by the product of cloneset sizes. Out-of-frame nonproductive sequences were analyzed to study raw recombination free of thymic and clonal selection effects. TCRdb redid the processing of the public reads, applying fastp at Q25 and MiXCR, and retained in-frame beta chains. Duplicate CDR3 protein sequences are folded into a single record with the most common DNA and genes. The V and J calls come from TCRdb's annotation, not from the publication. The sample table shows about 660,000 distinct CDR3 sequences, and under 9% are seen once. Jointly, the top ten make up around 0.95% of the sample.

The same data also contributed to another study, on yellow fever vaccine responses in identical twins. As that second study puts it: According to the authors, the vaccine-induced T cell response in identical twins seemed to be partly convergent and partly specific to each individual. Focusing on identical twins, the study followed the T cell clones that responded to the vaccine, and did so with precision.

Recombination linked TRBV12-3 or TRBV12-4 to TRBJ2-5, with TRBD2 identical over 14 junction bases. The clonotype was recovered from a woman aged 18-29 years in good health. Sample: PBMCs. The DNA reads TGTACCCTCAGTTTAGACCCCGGACTAGCGGGGGGTGAAGAGACCCAGTACTTC. Its amino acids are CTLSLDPGLAGGEETQYF.